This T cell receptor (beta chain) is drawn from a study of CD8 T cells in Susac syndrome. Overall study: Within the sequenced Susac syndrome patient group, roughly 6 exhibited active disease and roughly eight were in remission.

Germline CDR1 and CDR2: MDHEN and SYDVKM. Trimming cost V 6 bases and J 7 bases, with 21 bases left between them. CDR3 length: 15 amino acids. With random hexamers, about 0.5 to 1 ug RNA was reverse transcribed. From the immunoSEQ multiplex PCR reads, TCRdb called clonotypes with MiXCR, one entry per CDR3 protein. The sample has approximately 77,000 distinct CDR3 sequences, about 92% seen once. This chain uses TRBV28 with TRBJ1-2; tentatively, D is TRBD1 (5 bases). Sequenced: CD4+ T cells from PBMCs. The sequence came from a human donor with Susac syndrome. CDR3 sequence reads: CASSTRGRVAFGYTF. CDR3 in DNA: TGTGCCAGCAGCACCCGGGGCAGGGTTGCATTTGGCTACACCTTC.